This T cell receptor (beta chain) was captured in a study of control samples from healthy donors and cancer patients. V was trimmed by 1 base and J by 6 bases, leaving 2 bases between them. Germline lookup yields CDR1 SGDLS and CDR2 YYNGEE. The CDR3 covers 11 residues. This clone was counted a single time. Only in-frame clones appear in the TCRdb table, and some are missing; sequencing was by immunoSEQ multiplex PCR. The sample has over 100,000 clones, roughly 89% seen once. This sequence was found in a man between 18 and 35 years old in good health. The sequenced sample was blood. The V call is TRBV9, the J call TRBJ2-1; no definite D call. This CDR3 reads CASSVSNEQFF. Here the CDR3 DNA reads TGTGCCAGCAGCGTAAGCAATGAGCAGTTCTTC.